One and the same sample provided the 29 T cell receptor beta chains below, sequenced in a study of CD8 T cells in Susac syndrome. After extraction with the RNeasy kit, roughly 0.45 to 1 ug of the RNA was reverse transcribed using random hexamers. Each CDR3 protein is one row after TCRdb ran MiXCR on the immunoSEQ multiplex PCR reads. The sample has some 170,000 distinct CDR3 sequences, roughly 94% seen once. The specimen was CD4+ T cells from PBMCs. These receptors were collected from a human donor with multiple sclerosis.

The rearrangement joins TRBV30 to TRBJ2-3, with 10 bases identical to TRBD2. The CDR3 is 16 amino acids. Germline-derived CDR1 and CDR2 are GTSNPN and SVGIG (reference sequence). The junction had 8 bases not matched to a gene; V was cut back by 5 bases and J by 0 bases. The CDR3 DNA sequence: TGTGCCTGGGCGGCTAGCGGGAGCCCTAGCACAGATACGCAGTATTTT. Encoded protein: CAWAASGSPSTDTQYF.

The genes are TRBV11-2 and TRBJ2-5, with TRBD2 as a possible D gene (6 bases). Germline V CDR1 and CDR2: SGHAT, FQNNGV. The CDR3 length is 16 residues. Trimming removed 4 bases from V and 5 bases from J, with 20 bases in between. The chain's CDR3 is CASSSDPPSGGETQYF. CDR3 DNA sequence: TGTGCCAGCAGCTCGGATCCCCCCAGTGGGGGGGAGACCCAGTACTTC.

This chain joins TRBV5-6 and TRBJ2-2, with TRBD2 identical over 7 bases. The germline V gene has CDR1 SGHDT and CDR2 YYEEEE. CDR3 size: 14 residues. V was clipped by 5 bases and J by 5 bases; unmatched bases: 6. In nucleotides, the CDR3 is TGTGCCAGCAGGGGGCTAGCGGCTACCGGGGAGCTGTTTTTT. Translation: CASRGLAATGELFF.

The gene calls are TRBV4-1 and TRBJ1-1; perhaps TRBD1 as D (5 bases). Germline loops: CDR1 MGHRA, CDR2 YSYEKL. Trimming took off 4 bases at V and 0 bases at J, with 12 bases between the two ends. The CDR3 is made up of 15 amino acids. CDR3 in DNA: TGCGCCAGCAGCCGGGGGGAACTTTTGAACACTGAAGCTTTCTTT. Amino acid sequence: CASSRGELLNTEAFF.

The V and J genes are TRBV27 and TRBJ2-7; tentatively, D is TRBD2 (6 bases). Germline V gene sequence: CDR1 MNHEY, CDR2 SMNVEV (reference sequence). This CDR3 spans 15 amino acids. Trimming stripped 7 bases from V and 5 bases from J, with 21 bases between. The CDR3 DNA reads as TGTGCCAGCACTACTTATGGGGCTAGCGACCACGAGCAGTACTTC. Amino acids: CASTTYGASDHEQYF.

On this clonotype: One end of the junction varies from germline; a read error may be responsible. CDR3 nucleotides: TGCAGTGCCAGAGGGCCCCTGGAGACCCAGTACTTC. Its protein product is CSARGPLETQYF. The chain has TRBV20-1 and TRBJ2-5, with a tentative D call TRBD2 (5 bases). The germline V gene has CDR1 DFQATT and CDR2 SNEGSKA (reference sequence). The CDR3 is made up of 12 amino acids.

This sequence joins TRBV5-1 and TRBJ2-1, with D possibly called TRBD1 or TRBD2 (5 bases each). The V end lost 4 bases, the J end lost 7 bases, and 18 bases lay between the germline ends. This CDR3 comprises 15 residues. The germline CDR1 and CDR2 sequences are SGHRS and YFSETQ. The CDR3, as DNA: TGCGCCAGCAGCCAAGGGACGGGACGAGGGAATGAGCAGTTCTTC. The encoded protein is CASSQGTGRGNEQFF.

V is TRBV11-2 and J is TRBJ2-3; the D is unclear. The CDR3 has 13 residues. Looked up from germline, CDR1 is SGHAT and CDR2 is FQNNGV. The V gene lost 0 bases and the J gene lost 8 bases, with 9 bases spanning the gap. In DNA, the CDR3 is TGTGCCAGCAGCTTAGATTACGACCTTACGCAGTATTTT. Its translation is CASSLDYDLTQYF. The complete variable domain, with remaining parts taken from reference TRBV11-2 and TRBJ2-3, reads EAGVAQSPRYKIIEKRQSVAFWCNPISGHATLYWYQQILGQGPKLLIQFQNNGVVDDSQLPKDRFSAERLKGVDSTLKIQPAKLEDSAVYLCASSLDYDLTQYFGPGTRLTVL.

The rearrangement uses TRBV6-1 and TRBJ2-7, with 9 bases matching TRBD1. The CDR3 is 14 residues long. Trimming removed 1 base from V and 5 bases from J; junction bases left unmatched: 3. The germline V gene encodes CDR1 MNHNS and CDR2 SASEGT. CDR3 coding DNA: TGTGCCAGCAGTGAAGGGACAGGGGACCACGAGCAGTACTTC. Translated, it gives CASSEGTGDHEQYF.

This chain connects TRBV6-2 or TRBV6-3 to TRBJ1-2, with D possibly being TRBD1 (6 bases). The CDR3 consists of 15 residues. Trimming left V 7 bases short and J 4 bases short, with 19 bases between. Per the germline V gene, CDR1 is MNHEY and CDR2 is SVGEGT. The CDR3 sequence is CASTRTVKDFYGYTF. CDR3 sequence (DNA): TGTGCCAGCACCCGGACAGTGAAGGATTTCTATGGCTACACCTTC.

The rearrangement uses TRBV5-1 and TRBJ1-5, with 8 bases lining up with TRBD1. Looked up from germline, CDR1 is SGHRS and CDR2 is YFSETQ. V lost 5 bases, J lost 4 bases, and 8 bases stayed unmatched. This CDR3 has 15 amino acids. CDR3 in amino acids: CASRVSGQENQPQHF. The CDR3 nucleotides are TGCGCCAGCAGAGTGTCGGGACAGGAAAATCAGCCCCAGCATTTT.

The chain employs TRBV10-2 and TRBJ2-7, with TRBD2 matching 9 bases. CDR1 is WSHSY, CDR2 SAAADI, per germline. Trimming took 3 bases from V and 8 from J; bases not matched to a gene: 8. The CDR3 runs to 14 residues. The CDR3 sequence: CASSEAGGGSQQYF. In nucleotides, the CDR3 is TGCGCCAGCAGTGAAGCGGGAGGAGGCTCCCAGCAGTACTTC.

As for this clonotype: The junction departs from germline at one end; a sequencing error may be responsible. The chain uses TRBV12-3 or TRBV12-4 and TRBJ1-6; a weak D match, TRBD1 (5 bases). This CDR3 is built from 15 residues. CDR3 nucleotide sequence: TGTGCCAGCACCACTTCTAGGGGTTATAATCCACCCCTCCACTTT. It encodes CASTTSRGYNPPLHF.

The rearrangement joins TRBV12-3 or TRBV12-4 to TRBJ2-5, with TRBD2 matching over 9 bases. V was pared by 3 bases and J by 2 bases, with 19 bases of the junction left unmatched. This CDR3 is 20 amino acids long. In DNA, the CDR3 is TGTGCCAGCAGTTTCGCCGATACGAGGGCTAGCGGGATTCCGCAAGAGACCCAGTACTTC. It translates to CASSFADTRASGIPQETQYF.

V usage is TRBV15 and J usage is TRBJ2-5, with TRBD2 matching 8 bases. This CDR3 is 15 amino acids long. CDR1 is LNHNV, CDR2 YYDKDF, per germline (reference sequence). The ends lost 0 bases at V and 5 bases at J; junction bases unmatched: 5. CDR3 nucleotide sequence: TGTGCCACCAGCAGAGACGGGAGGGCCGAGGAGACCCAGTACTTC. It is translated as CATSRDGRAEETQYF.

This clonotype was picked up one time. The rearrangement joins TRBV7-2 to TRBJ2-7, with D possibly TRBD2 on 5 matching bases. The V and J ends lost 5 bases and 3 bases respectively, with 14 bases between them. The CDR3 has 14 residues. Germline V lookup: CDR1 SGHTA, CDR2 FQGNSA. The CDR3 region has the DNA TGTGCCAGCAGCACGGCGTACGGGGACTACGAGCAGTACTTC. It yields the protein CASSTAYGDYEQYF.

The chain is built from TRBV6-5 and TRBJ2-1, with 9 positions matching TRBD2. CDR1 is MNHEY, CDR2 SVGAGI, per germline. This CDR3 is 16 amino acids long. The V segment lost 3 bases and the J segment 5 bases; nucleotides outside the gene matches: 8. This chain's CDR3 is CASSYASGRRNNEQFF. The DNA for the CDR3 is TGTGCCAGCAGTTATGCCAGCGGGAGGCGAAACAATGAGCAGTTCTTC.

This sequence joins TRBV30 and TRBJ2-7; maybe TRBD1 (6 bases). V dropped 3 bases and J dropped 1 base, with 19 bases sitting between them. CDR1 GTSNPN and CDR2 SVGIG come from the germline V gene (reference sequence). The length of the CDR3 is 16 residues. CDR3 DNA sequence: TGTGCCTGGAGGAATCCGGGACAAAGGAGTTCCTACGAGCAGTACTTC. Amino acid sequence: CAWRNPGQRSSYEQYF.

The chain carries TRBV9 and TRBJ2-7; D call uncertain. CDR1 and CDR2 (germline): SGDLS, YYNGEE. V lost 0 bases and J 6 bases, leaving 13 bases between the germline ends. CDR3 length equals 14 residues. CDR3: CASSVGRGGREQYF. The CDR3 bases are TGTGCCAGCAGCGTAGGCCGCGGTGGTCGCGAGCAGTACTTC. The entire variable domain, with the rest obtained from reference TRBV9 and TRBJ2-7, is as follows: DSGVTQTPKHLITATGQRVTLRCSPRSGDLSVYWYQQSLDQGLQFLIQYYNGEERAKGNILERFSAQQFPDLHSELNLSSLELGDSALYFCASSVGRGGREQYFGPGTRLTVT.

The gene calls are TRBV29-1 and TRBJ1-1; the D is unclear. Germline V gene sequence: CDR1 SQVTM, CDR2 ANQGSEA. The CDR3 is 14 residues long. V was shortened by 7 bases and J by 2 bases, with 17 bases between the two germline ends. As DNA, the CDR3 is TGCAGCGGCCGAAGGCCGGGGTCTAACACTGAAGCTTTCTTT. It is translated as CSGRRPGSNTEAFF.

The chain has TRBV30 and TRBJ1-1, with D hard to call. Germline V CDR1 and CDR2: GTSNPN, SVGIG (reference sequence). The CDR3 consists of 13 residues. V lost 4 bases and J 1 base, leaving 10 bases between the germline ends. CDR3 in DNA: TGTGCCTGGACCGTGGCCGAGAACACTGAAGCTTTCTTT. Encoded protein: CAWTVAENTEAFF.

The chain has TRBV10-3 and TRBJ2-1; no clear D gene. The germline CDR1 and CDR2 sequences are ENHRY and SYGVKD. V shed 3 bases and J shed 10 bases, with 13 bases lying between them. The CDR3 length is 13 residues. The CDR3 nucleotides are TGTGCCATCAGTGATGTTAGATTCGGCGAGCAGTTCTTC. Its translation: CAISDVRFGEQFF.

This rearrangement joins TRBV5-4 to TRBJ1-1; 8 bases are shared with TRBD1. The CDR3 has 15 residues. After removal of 4 bases from V and 3 bases from J, the junction contained 8 bases not matched to a gene. The germline CDR1 and CDR2 sequences are SGHNT and YYREEE (reference sequence). The CDR3: CASSKTGVWDTEAFF. The CDR3 bases are TGTGCCAGCAGCAAGACAGGGGTTTGGGACACTGAAGCTTTCTTT.

The chain combines TRBV6-5 with TRBJ2-5, with D maybe TRBD2 (5 bases). CDR1 MNHEY and CDR2 SVGAGI come from the germline V gene. The length of the CDR3 is 14 residues. Trimming left V 0 bases short and J 10 bases short, with 15 bases between. The CDR3 spells CASSYSAEEGIQYF. CDR3 bases: TGTGCCAGCAGTTACTCGGCGGAGGAAGGGATCCAGTACTTC.

The rearrangement joins TRBV27 to TRBJ1-2; 7 bases are shared with TRBD1. From germline, CDR1 is MNHEY and CDR2 SMNVEV (reference sequence). The CDR3 consists of 15 residues. Unmatched junction bases numbered 9, after V lost 5 bases and J lost 3 bases. The CDR3 is CASSPKGARDYGYTF. The CDR3 region has the DNA TGTGCCAGCAGTCCAAAGGGGGCGAGGGACTATGGCTACACCTTC.

This chain links TRBV5-1 with TRBJ1-2; D is possibly TRBD1 (6 bases). There are 14 residues in the CDR3. The germline V gene has CDR1 SGHRS and CDR2 YFSETQ. Trimming left V 1 base short and J 8 bases short, with 15 bases between. The CDR3 DNA sequence: TGCGCCAGCAGCTTGACCTACAGGGTCGGCGGCTACACCTTC. Protein product: CASSLTYRVGGYTF.

The rearrangement uses TRBV12-3 or TRBV12-4 and TRBJ1-3; TRBD1 agrees at 7 bases. J lost 0 bases, V lost 3 bases, and 8 bases had no gene match. CDR3 length: 17 residues. For the CDR3, the DNA is TGTGCCAGCAGTTTGGGATTGACAGGGCTCTCTGGAAACACCATATATTTT. Its protein product is CASSLGLTGLSGNTIYF.

V gene TRBV3-1 combines with J gene TRBJ2-7, with D possibly being TRBD2 (5 bases). The germline gives CDR1 LGHDT, CDR2 YNNKEL (reference sequence). The CDR3 is made up of 12 amino acids. V gave up 2 bases and J gave up 7 bases, with 9 bases separating them. The CDR3 spells CASSQLRTEQYF. The CDR3, as DNA: TGTGCCAGCAGCCAACTAAGGACTGAGCAGTACTTC.

This chain links TRBV10-3 with TRBJ1-3, with D tentatively TRBD1 (6 bases). Between the trimmed V and J ends, which lost 2 bases and 7 bases, there was a span of 12 bases. CDR1 is ENHRY, CDR2 SYGVKD, per germline. CDR3 length: 14 amino acids. The CDR3 protein is CAISENGQSNTIYF. CDR3 in DNA: TGTGCCATCAGTGAGAATGGACAGTCGAACACCATATATTTT.